What follows describes a single TCR beta chain. The sample belongs to a study of technical replicates of blood from several donors. Sequenced by immunoSEQ multiplex PCR; TCRdb stores in-frame clones only, minus some. The table records tens of thousands of clones, roughly 94% of them present only once. CDR3 length: 13 amino acids. Germline CDR1 is GTSNPN and CDR2 is SVGIG (reference sequence). Trimming removed 5 bases from V and 2 bases from J; junction bases left unmatched: 5. The sequenced material came from T cells isolated from PBMCs. V gene TRBV30 combines with J gene TRBJ1-1, with 7 bases fitting TRBD1. The receptor comes from a human donor in good health. The CDR3 DNA is TGTGCCTGGGTTGGACAGGCTAACACTGAAGCTTTCTTT. Its protein is CAWVGQANTEAFF.